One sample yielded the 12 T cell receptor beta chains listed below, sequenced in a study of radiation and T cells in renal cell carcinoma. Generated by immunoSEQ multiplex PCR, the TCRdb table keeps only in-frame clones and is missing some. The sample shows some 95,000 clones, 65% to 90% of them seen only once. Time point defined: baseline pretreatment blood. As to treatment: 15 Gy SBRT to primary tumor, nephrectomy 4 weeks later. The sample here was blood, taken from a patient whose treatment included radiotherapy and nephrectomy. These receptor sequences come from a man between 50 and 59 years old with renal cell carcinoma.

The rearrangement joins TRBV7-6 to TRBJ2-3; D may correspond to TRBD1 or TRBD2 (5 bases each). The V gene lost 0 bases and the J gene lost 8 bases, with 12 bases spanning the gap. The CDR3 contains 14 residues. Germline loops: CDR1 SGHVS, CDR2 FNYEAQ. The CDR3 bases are TGTGCCAGCAGCTTAGCCAGCCCCGGGACTACGCAGTATTTT. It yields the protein CASSLASPGTTQYF.

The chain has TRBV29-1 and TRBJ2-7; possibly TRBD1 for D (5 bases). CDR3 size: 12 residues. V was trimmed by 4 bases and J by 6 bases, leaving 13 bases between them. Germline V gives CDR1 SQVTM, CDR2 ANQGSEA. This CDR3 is CSVVKGRGEQYF. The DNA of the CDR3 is TGCAGCGTTGTAAAGGGGCGCGGCGAGCAGTACTTC.

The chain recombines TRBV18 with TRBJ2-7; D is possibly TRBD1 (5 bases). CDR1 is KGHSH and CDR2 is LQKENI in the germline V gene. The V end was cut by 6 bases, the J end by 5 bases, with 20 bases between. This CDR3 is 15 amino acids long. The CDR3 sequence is CASSLPGNPKHEQYF. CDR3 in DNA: TGTGCCAGCTCTCTTCCAGGGAACCCTAAGCACGAGCAGTACTTC.

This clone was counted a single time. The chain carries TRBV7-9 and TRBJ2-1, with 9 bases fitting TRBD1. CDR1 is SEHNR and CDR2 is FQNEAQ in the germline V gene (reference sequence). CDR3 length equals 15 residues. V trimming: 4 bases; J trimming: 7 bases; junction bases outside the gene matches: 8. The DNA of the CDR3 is TGTGCCAGCAGCTATCCGGGACAGGGAAGTAATGAGCAGTTCTTC. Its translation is CASSYPGQGSNEQFF.

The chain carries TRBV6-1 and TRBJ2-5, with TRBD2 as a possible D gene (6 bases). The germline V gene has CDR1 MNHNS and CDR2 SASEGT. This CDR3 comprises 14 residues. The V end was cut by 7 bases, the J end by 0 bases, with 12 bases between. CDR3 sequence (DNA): TGTGCCAGCAATTTGGCGGGGAACCAAGAGACCCAGTACTTC. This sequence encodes CASNLAGNQETQYF.

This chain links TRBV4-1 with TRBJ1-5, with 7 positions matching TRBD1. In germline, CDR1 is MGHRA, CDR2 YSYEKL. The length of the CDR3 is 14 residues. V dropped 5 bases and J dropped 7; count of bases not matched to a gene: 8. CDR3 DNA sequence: TGCGCCAGCAGCGAGGACAGGTCTTTACAGCCCCAGCATTTT. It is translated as CASSEDRSLQPQHF.

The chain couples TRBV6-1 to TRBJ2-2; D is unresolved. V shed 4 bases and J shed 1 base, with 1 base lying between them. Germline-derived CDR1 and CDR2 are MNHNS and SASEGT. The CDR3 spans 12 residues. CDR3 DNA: TGTGCCAGCAGTGGGAACACCGGGGAGCTGTTTTTT. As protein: CASSGNTGELFF.

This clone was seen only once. Here the CDR3 reads CASSSTFDPGNTIYF. CDR3 DNA: TGCGCCAGCAGCTCGACGTTTGATCCCGGAAACACCATATATTTT. The V gene is TRBV5-1, the J gene TRBJ1-3; no reliable D call. Looked up from germline, CDR1 is SGHRS and CDR2 is YFSETQ. The ends were cut back, 3 bases at V and 4 bases at J, with 14 bases in the middle. The CDR3 length is 15 residues.

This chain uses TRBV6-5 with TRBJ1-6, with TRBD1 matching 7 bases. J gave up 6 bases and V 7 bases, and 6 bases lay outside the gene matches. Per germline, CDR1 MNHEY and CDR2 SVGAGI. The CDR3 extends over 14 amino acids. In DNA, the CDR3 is TGTGCCAGCAATCTGCGGGACAGTAATTCACCCCTCCACTTT. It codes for CASNLRDSNSPLHF.

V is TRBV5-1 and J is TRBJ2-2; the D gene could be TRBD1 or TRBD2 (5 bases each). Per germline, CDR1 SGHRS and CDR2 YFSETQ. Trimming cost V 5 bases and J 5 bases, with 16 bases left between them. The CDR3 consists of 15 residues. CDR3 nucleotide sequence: TGCGCCAGCAGTCTTGGGGGTAGGAGGACCGGGGAGCTGTTTTTT. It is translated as CASSLGGRRTGELFF. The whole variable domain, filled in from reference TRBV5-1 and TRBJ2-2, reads KAGVTQTPRYLIKTRGQQVTLSCSPISGHRSVSWYQQTPGQGLQFLFEYFSETQRNKGNFPGRFSGRQFSNSRSEMNVSTLELGDSALYLCASSLGGRRTGELFFGEGSRLTVL.

In DNA, the CDR3 is TGTGCCAGCAGTTTAAGGGGGTATAGCAATCAGCCCCAGCATTTT. Its protein product is CASSLRGYSNQPQHF. The chain carries TRBV27 and TRBJ1-5; D might be TRBD1 (6 bases). This CDR3 spans 15 amino acids. V lost 2 bases and J lost 0, with 8 bases in between. Germline values: CDR1 MNHEY, CDR2 SMNVEV (reference sequence).

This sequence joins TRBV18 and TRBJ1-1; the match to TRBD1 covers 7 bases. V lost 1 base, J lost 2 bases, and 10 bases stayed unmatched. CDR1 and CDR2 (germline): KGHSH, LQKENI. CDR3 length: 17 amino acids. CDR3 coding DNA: TGTGCCAGCTCACCACGGGCCGCAGGGGGTGTTAACACTGAAGCTTTCTTT. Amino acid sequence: CASSPRAAGGVNTEAFF.